This T cell receptor (beta chain) is from a study of cytomegalovirus exposure and HLA in healthy donors. Notes on the study in general: Several of the most significant clusters appeared linked to common viral pathogens, based on a later analysis. Investigators reported 150 to 200 TCR beta chains as tied to cytomegalovirus. A few of the chains that were CMV-associated were confirmed in vitro to be specific for CMV antigens.

The CDR3 contains 15 residues. The V end was cut by 1 base, the J end by 6 bases, with 15 bases between. Germline CDR1 and CDR2: KGHSH and LQKENI. On this clone itself: Its antigen is unknown.

13 Jbeta primers and 60 Vbeta primers were used for the PCR. Sequenced by immunoSEQ multiplex PCR; TCRdb stores in-frame clones only, minus some. The sample carries some 150,000 clones, about four fifths recorded once. The sequence derives from a man between 45 and 60 years old in good health and CMV-seropositive. This rearrangement joins TRBV18 to TRBJ1-1, with D possibly TRBD1 on 5 matching bases. The material sequenced was PBMCs. CDR3 sequence (DNA): TGTGCCAGCTCACCACTGGTCCAGGGTAGGGCTGAAGCTTTCTTT. Encoded protein: CASSPLVQGRAEAFF.